The 31 T cell receptor beta chains below all came from one sample that was sequenced in a study of blood T cells in healthy people across ages. The use of a sample-barcoded 5' primer and a J-beta primer mix characterized a second PCR of roughly 6 to 12 cycles. TCRdb re-called the 5' RACE reads with MiXCR, one entry per CDR3 protein. This sample carries about 1.1 million distinct CDR3 sequences, 35% to 40% of them seen once, and the ten largest clones take around 14%. Specimen: blood. The source of these receptors is a man aged 18 to 30 in good health.

The chain employs TRBV6-5 and TRBJ1-1; D is unclear. Germline-derived CDR1 and CDR2 are MNHEY and SVGAGI. This CDR3 has 16 residues. The V end was cut by 2 bases, the J end by 1 base, with 14 bases between. CDR3 residues: CASSYDAAGANTEAFF. The CDR3 nucleotides are TGTGCCAGCAGTTACGATGCAGCAGGCGCGAACACTGAAGCTTTCTTT.

This clonotype appeared a few times. The rearrangement joins TRBV20-1 to TRBJ2-5; the match to TRBD2 covers 11 bases. The CDR3 covers 14 residues. The V gene end was trimmed by 3 bases and the J gene end by 5 bases; junction bases not matched to a gene: 5. CDR1 is DFQATT, CDR2 SNEGSKA, per germline (reference sequence). CDR3: CSASISGGVETQYF. The CDR3 DNA is TGCAGTGCTAGCATTAGCGGGGGGGTGGAGACCCAGTACTTC.

There are a few counts of this clonotype. V gene TRBV4-3 combines with J gene TRBJ1-2, with 7 bases identical to TRBD1. This CDR3 region has 14 residues. After removal of 2 bases from V and 4 bases from J, the junction contained 4 bases not matched to a gene. Germline V lookup: CDR1 LGHNA, CDR2 YSLEER. CDR3 in amino acids: CASSQSQGTYGYTF. The CDR3 bases are TGCGCCAGCAGCCAATCACAGGGGACCTATGGCTACACCTTC.

This chain links TRBV18 with TRBJ2-6; D not resolved. Looked up from germline, CDR1 is KGHSH and CDR2 is LQKENI. The CDR3 runs 14 residues. V lost 6 bases, J lost 0 bases, and 6 bases lay in between. The DNA of the CDR3 is TGTGCCAGCTCCGGTAACTCTGGGGCCAACGTCCTGACTTTC. Protein sequence: CASSGNSGANVLTF.

This chain links TRBV5-1 with TRBJ2-1; D gene unclear. The CDR3 covers 13 residues. Trimming took off 5 bases at V and 7 bases at J, with 13 bases between the two ends. Germline V gene sequence: CDR1 SGHRS, CDR2 YFSETQ. Written as DNA, the CDR3 is TGCGCCAGCAGTATCGGCAGTGGGAATGAGCAGTTCTTC. It specifies CASSIGSGNEQFF. The whole variable domain, remainder taken from reference TRBV5-1 and TRBJ2-1, is KAGVTQTPRYLIKTRGQQVTLSCSPISGHRSVSWYQQTPGQGLQFLFEYFSETQRNKGNFPGRFSGRQFSNSRSEMNVSTLELGDSALYLCASSIGSGNEQFFGPGTRLTVL.

The table lists this clonotype with a few counts. V gene TRBV10-3 combines with J gene TRBJ2-3, with D unresolved. This CDR3 comprises 15 residues. Germline V gives CDR1 ENHRY, CDR2 SYGVKD. Trimming stripped 11 bases from V and 0 bases from J, with 18 bases between. The CDR3 DNA reads TGTGCCTCCCGGACCCAGCGAACGAGCACAGATACGCAGTATTTT. Translated: CASRTQRTSTDTQYF.

The rearrangement joins TRBV20-1 to TRBJ2-4, with D perhaps TRBD1 or TRBD2 (6 bases each). Trimming took 0 bases from V and 8 from J, leaving 14 bases between them. This CDR3 is 14 amino acids long. The germline CDR1 and CDR2 sequences are DFQATT and SNEGSKA (reference sequence). CDR3 amino acids: CSARDGGGPDIQYF. The CDR3 bases are TGCAGTGCTAGAGATGGAGGGGGTCCCGACATTCAGTACTTC.

V is TRBV29-1 and J is TRBJ1-1; 9 positions match TRBD1. Germline loops: CDR1 SQVTM, CDR2 ANQGSEA. The V and J ends lost 7 bases and 6 bases, in that order; junction bases with no gene match: 9. CDR3 length equals 13 residues. CDR3 sequence: CSAYRDRDAEAFF. The CDR3 region has the DNA TGCAGCGCTTACCGGGACAGGGACGCTGAAGCTTTCTTT.

This clonotype was counted between two and nine times. The rearrangement joins TRBV10-3 to TRBJ2-3; 8 bases match TRBD2. The CDR3 consists of 14 residues. With 7 bases clipped from V and 4 bases from J, the junction kept 7 bases outside the gene matches. Germline V CDR1 and CDR2: ENHRY, SYGVKD. Written as DNA, the CDR3 is TGTGCCATCAAGGAGCGGGGGATCGCAGATACGCAGTATTTT. Translated: CAIKERGIADTQYF.

Here the CDR3 reads CSAPLAGGSYNEQFF. The DNA of the CDR3 is TGCAGTGCGCCCTTAGCGGGGGGTTCTTACAATGAGCAGTTCTTC. This chain joins TRBV20-1 and TRBJ2-1; 10 bases are a match to TRBD2. Germline V gives CDR1 DFQATT, CDR2 SNEGSKA (reference sequence). This CDR3 is built from 15 residues. Trimming cost V 6 bases and J 4 bases; bases outside gene matches: 9.

Points on this clonotype: Given a much more abundant clone one base away, this may be a read error. The rearrangement uses TRBV29-1 and TRBJ1-2, with 11 bases fitting TRBD1. The CDR3 consists of 19 residues. Trimming at V came to 5 bases and at J to 3 bases, leaving 20 bases not matched to a gene. Germline lookup yields CDR1 SQVTM and CDR2 ANQGSEA. The CDR3 loop is CSVKSRDRGATFFDYGYTF. CDR3 in DNA: TGCAGCGTTAAGTCCCGGGACAGGGGGGCAACCTTCTTTGACTATGGCTACACCTTC.

This chain links TRBV5-1 with TRBJ1-4; D perhaps matches TRBD1 (6 bases). The CDR3 is 15 residues long. Germline V gene lookup returns CDR1 SGHRS and CDR2 YFSETQ. V gave up 4 bases and J gave up 5 bases, with 15 bases separating them. The CDR3 sequence: CASSRQSGTNEKLFF. The CDR3, as DNA: TGCGCCAGCAGCCGTCAATCCGGGACAAATGAAAAACTGTTTTTT. The variable domain in full, completed from reference TRBV5-1 and TRBJ1-4, reads KAGVTQTPRYLIKTRGQQVTLSCSPISGHRSVSWYQQTPGQGLQFLFEYFSETQRNKGNFPGRFSGRQFSNSRSEMNVSTLELGDSALYLCASSRQSGTNEKLFFGSGTQLSVL.

The CDR3 DNA follows: TGTGCCAGCAGCTTAGAGAGGGTAGGCTACTCTGGGAACGAGCAGTACTTC. Translated, it gives CASSLERVGYSGNEQYF. The chain couples TRBV7-8 to TRBJ2-7, with D maybe TRBD2 (5 bases). Trimming shortened V by 1 base and J by 5 bases, and 21 bases separated the two germline ends. Per the germline V gene, CDR1 is SGHVS and CDR2 is FQNEAQ. The CDR3 sequence is 17 residues long.

A few counts support this clonotype. The CDR3 DNA reads as TGCGCCAGCAGCCAAGAAATCCAGCCGAACACTGAAGCTTTCTTT. It codes for CASSQEIQPNTEAFF. This chain uses TRBV4-3 with TRBJ1-1; unclear D gene. The CDR3 covers 15 residues. Germline V gene data show CDR1 as LGHNA and CDR2 as YSLEER. Deletions cut 0 bases from V and 1 base from J, with 9 bases between.

This chain joins TRBV27 and TRBJ1-2; D might be TRBD1 (5 bases). CDR3 length: 14 residues. Germline V gene lookup returns CDR1 MNHEY and CDR2 SMNVEV (reference sequence). The V end lost 6 bases, the J end lost 5 bases, and 16 bases lay between the germline ends. The CDR3, as DNA: TGTGCCAGCAGCCCAAGGGGACGGCTTTATGGCTACACCTTC. Translated: CASSPRGRLYGYTF.

This clonotype was detected a few times. The chain has TRBV7-9 and TRBJ1-2; no definite D call. The CDR3 covers 14 residues. Germline V gene sequence: CDR1 SEHNR, CDR2 FQNEAQ (reference sequence). With 5 bases removed from V and 2 bases from J, the gap between germline ends came to 12 bases. CDR3 in DNA: TGTGCCAGCAGCCCTAGTGGAGGGAACTATGGCTACACCTTC. This codes for CASSPSGGNYGYTF. Using reference TRBV7-9 and TRBJ1-2 for the parts outside the CDR3, the full variable domain is DTGVSQNPRHKITKRGQNVTFRCDPISEHNRLYWYRQTLGQGPEFLTYFQNEAQLEKSRLLSDRFSAERPKGSFSTLEIQRTEQGDSAMYLCASSPSGGNYGYTFGSGTRLTVV.

The table lists this clonotype with a few counts. The chain's CDR3 is CASSLSGDYNEQYF. CDR3 bases: TGTGCCAGCAGTTTGTCGGGGGACTACAATGAGCAGTACTTC. The rearrangement links TRBV27 to TRBJ2-5; 7 bases map to TRBD2. Germline CDR1 MNHEY, CDR2 SMNVEV (reference sequence). With V trimmed by 3 bases and J by 11 bases, 12 bases remained unmatched. The CDR3 is 14 residues long.

The gene calls are TRBV6-6 and TRBJ2-1; 7 nucleotides align to TRBD2. This CDR3 has 16 residues. Germline V gene data show CDR1 as MNHNY and CDR2 as SVGAGI (reference sequence). The V and J ends lost 0 bases and 4 bases, in that order; junction bases with no gene match: 6. The CDR3 nucleotides are TGTGCCAGCAGTTACTCGCCTAGCGGCCGATACAATGAGCAGTTCTTC. This sequence encodes CASSYSPSGRYNEQFF.

This clonotype has just a few counts. The chain is built from TRBV7-2 and TRBJ1-1; no reliable D call. This CDR3 has 12 amino acids. From germline, CDR1 is SGHTA and CDR2 FQGNSA. Trimming left V 3 bases short and J 2 bases short, with 4 bases between. CDR3 in DNA: TGTGCCAGCAGCTTGTATAACACTGAAGCTTTCTTT. This codes for CASSLYNTEAFF. Using reference TRBV7-2 and TRBJ1-1 for the parts outside the CDR3, the full variable domain is GAGVSQSPSNKVTEKGKDVELRCDPISGHTALYWYRQSLGQGLEFLIYFQGNSAPDKSGLPSDRFSAERTGGSVSTLTIQRTQQEDSAVYLCASSLYNTEAFFGQGTRLTVV.

The rearrangement uses TRBV7-2 and TRBJ1-4; D not resolved. The germline V and J ends were trimmed by 1 base and 8 bases, with 11 bases remaining between them. CDR1 is SGHTA, CDR2 FQGNSA, per germline. The CDR3 loop spans 14 amino acids. DNA of the CDR3: TGTGCCAGCAGCTTAGGGCCTGCGGGGGAAAAACTGTTTTTT. Protein sequence: CASSLGPAGEKLFF.

V gene TRBV27 combines with J gene TRBJ2-3, with D unresolved. The CDR3 is 12 amino acids. With 5 bases removed from V and 1 base from J, the gap between germline ends came to 4 bases. Germline assignment: CDR1 MNHEY and CDR2 SMNVEV (reference sequence). CDR3 nucleotides: TGTGCCAGCAGTATGCGCACAGATACGCAGTATTTT. It codes for CASSMRTDTQYF.

In its sample, this clonotype was seen a few times. The V gene is TRBV6-1, the J gene TRBJ1-2, with D possibly being TRBD1 (5 bases). V was pared by 6 bases and J by 0 bases, with 23 bases between. CDR3 length: 18 residues. Germline lookup yields CDR1 MNHNS and CDR2 SASEGT. As DNA, the CDR3 is TGTGCCAGCAGCTCCCCGACGGGGGGTGAGGGAGCTAACTATGGCTACACCTTC. Translated: CASSSPTGGEGANYGYTF.

The table lists this clonotype with a count of one. V is TRBV7-9 and J is TRBJ1-1; D ambiguous. The germline V gene encodes CDR1 SEHNR and CDR2 FQNEAQ (reference sequence). Deletions cut 5 bases from V and 1 base from J, with 14 bases between. The CDR3 spans 15 residues. The CDR3 loop reads CASSNRPGRNTEAFF. CDR3 DNA: TGTGCCAGCAGCAATAGGCCGGGGAGGAACACTGAAGCTTTCTTT.

The chain combines TRBV29-1 with TRBJ2-7; the match to TRBD2 covers 7 bases. This CDR3 comprises 13 residues. The germline gives CDR1 SQVTM, CDR2 ANQGSEA. The junction had 10 bases not matched to a gene; V was cut back by 5 bases and J by 6 bases. CDR3 in DNA: TGCAGCGTTCATGGGGGGGATAACTGCGAGCAGTACTTC. Translation gives CSVHGGDNCEQYF.

This clonotype appeared many times. J is TRBJ2-1 and V is TRBV7-2; D ambiguous. V shed 5 bases and J shed 4 bases, with 9 bases lying between them. Germline assignment: CDR1 SGHTA and CDR2 FQGNSA. CDR3 length equals 13 residues. The CDR3 nucleotides are TGTGCCAGCAGCCCCTTAGGTTACAATGAGCAGTTCTTC. This translates into CASSPLGYNEQFF.

This clonotype was seen a few times. The J gene is TRBJ2-1, the V gene TRBV20-1; 11 positions agree with TRBD2. There are 15 residues in the CDR3. Germline-derived CDR1 and CDR2 are DFQATT and SNEGSKA (reference sequence). With 1 base clipped from V and 7 bases from J, the junction kept 6 bases outside the gene matches. The CDR3 DNA reads TGCAGTGCTAGAGCAACTAGCGGGGGACGGAATGAGCAGTTCTTC. This encodes CSARATSGGRNEQFF.

There are a few counts of this clonotype. The gene calls are TRBV20-1 and TRBJ2-1; D perhaps matches TRBD1 (6 bases). V shed 5 bases and J shed 0 bases, with 14 bases lying between them. This CDR3 region has 15 residues. Germline CDR1 is DFQATT and CDR2 is SNEGSKA (reference sequence). CDR3 nucleotides: TGCAGTGCTTTCGAAGACAGGAGCTCCTACAATGAGCAGTTCTTC. This gives the protein CSAFEDRSSYNEQFF.

In its sample, this clonotype was seen a few times. This chain uses TRBV7-9 with TRBJ2-1, with 10 bases aligning to TRBD2. The CDR3 length is 16 residues. Germline CDR1 SEHNR, CDR2 FQNEAQ (reference sequence). Germline trimming cut 4 bases from V and 4 bases from J; bases unmatched to any gene: 7. CDR3 bases: TGTGCCAGCAGCTCCTACTCTAGCGGGGGTTACAATGAGCAGTTCTTC. Translating it yields CASSSYSSGGYNEQFF. Drawing the rest from reference TRBV7-9 and TRBJ2-1, the complete variable domain is DTGVSQNPRHKITKRGQNVTFRCDPISEHNRLYWYRQTLGQGPEFLTYFQNEAQLEKSRLLSDRFSAERPKGSFSTLEIQRTEQGDSAMYLCASSSYSSGGYNEQFFGPGTRLTVL.

V gene TRBV6-1 combines with J gene TRBJ1-2, with D possibly matching TRBD1 (6 bases). The CDR3 is 15 amino acids. The ends were cut back, 2 bases at V and 4 bases at J, with 14 bases in the middle. Germline loops: CDR1 MNHNS, CDR2 SASEGT. The CDR3 protein is CASSELNRDVYGYTF. The CDR3, as DNA: TGTGCCAGCAGTGAACTTAACAGGGACGTCTATGGCTACACCTTC.

This clonotype was seen just once. The genes are TRBV2 and TRBJ1-1; D gene uncertain. The V end was cut by 6 bases, the J end by 0 bases, with 14 bases between. The germline CDR1 and CDR2 sequences are SNHLY and FYNNEI. The CDR3 covers 15 residues. The CDR3 is CASSRRVGVNTEAFF. In DNA, the CDR3 is TGTGCCAGCAGCCGGCGCGTTGGGGTGAACACTGAAGCTTTCTTT.

The chain couples TRBV5-4 to TRBJ1-1; D unclear. Trimming left V 4 bases short and J 3 bases short, with 10 bases between. There are 13 residues in the CDR3. Germline values: CDR1 SGHNT, CDR2 YYREEE (reference sequence). This CDR3 is CASSPSEHTEAFF. CDR3 DNA: TGTGCCAGCAGCCCAAGTGAACACACTGAAGCTTTCTTT.